In its sample, the clone carrying this TCR beta chain was seen many times. The antigen is not known. The source of the sample is a study of identical twins. Study observations and caveats: The models gave estimates that fell short of the out-of-frame TCR alpha sharing seen in monozygotic twins. In zero-insertion analyses, partial confounding could arise from invariant MAIT and iNKT cells.

Germline V CDR1 and CDR2: SEHNR, FQNEAQ (reference sequence). V shed 1 base and J 4 bases; nucleotides not matched to a gene: 4. The CDR3 length is 15 residues. Donors uniformly comprised healthy Caucasians. TCRdb fed the 5' RACE reads into MiXCR, producing one record per CDR3 protein. Of roughly 630,000 distinct CDR3 sequences listed, about 7% were seen once; the top ten hold roughly 1.5%. Another study also made use of these data, one on yellow fever vaccine responses in identical twins. From that study: In identical twins, vaccine T cell responses appeared partly shared and partly individual.

The TCR comes from a woman under 30 in good health. The chain is built from TRBV7-9 and TRBJ2-1; the match to TRBD1 covers 7 bases. Input material: PBMCs. The CDR3 DNA reads TGTGCCAGCAGCTTAGTAGGGGGCCGATACAATGAGCAGTTCTTC. Translated: CASSLVGGRYNEQFF.